This T cell receptor beta chain was retrieved from a study of identical twins. After template switching added a universal primer site, the resulting cDNA carried unique molecular identifiers. One entry per CDR3 protein results from TCRdb running MiXCR on the 5' RACE reads. This sample has about 220,000 distinct CDR3 sequences, with around 9.6% found just once. Notes on the study in general: Without tracking the same donors, conclusions rested on cross-sectional statistical analysis. Insertions were fewer in abundant cord blood beta clonotypes, whereas memory repertoires showed none of this pattern.

Only healthy Caucasians were included as donors. This CDR3 region has 15 residues. In germline, CDR1 is MNHEY, CDR2 SVGEGT. The trim removed 4 bases at V and 7 bases at J, leaving 4 bases unmatched. As regards this clonotype: No antigen is known for it.

The origin of this receptor is a woman aged 18-30 years in good health. Input material: memory (CD45RO+) T cells sorted from blood. V and J are TRBV6-2 or TRBV6-3 and TRBJ2-1; 13 bases agree with TRBD2. CDR3 DNA sequence: TGTGCCAGCAGTTCTGGGACTAGCGGGACAAATGAGCAGTTCTTC. Protein: CASSSGTSGTNEQFF.